This T cell receptor beta chain was recovered during a study of neurological immune-mediated disorders. This clonotype turned up a few times. The CDR3 consists of 14 residues. The germline gives CDR1 SGHTA, CDR2 FQGNSA. Trimming at V came to 1 base and at J to 8 bases, leaving 4 bases not matched to a gene. TCRdb reprocessed the 5' RACE reads via MiXCR and lists one record per CDR3 protein. Among some 28,000 distinct CDR3 sequences listed, 20% to 25% were seen once. The chain uses TRBV7-2 and TRBJ2-1; the match to TRBD2 covers 8 bases. The specimen was CD4+ T cells from blood. The TCR comes from a man in his forties or fifties with HTLV-1-associated myelopathy (HAM/TSP). CDR3 DNA sequence: TGTGCCAGCAGCTTAGGTCCAGCGGGAGATGAGCAGTTCTTC. This encodes CASSLGPAGDEQFF.